Listed below are T cell receptor beta chains from one sample, sequenced in a study of blood T cell repertoires in COVID-19. TCRdb's copy holds only in-frame clones and misses some; the assay was immunoSEQ multiplex PCR. The sample shows roughly 190,000 clones, about nine tenths of them seen only once. Sequencing used peripheral blood. The receptor set was obtained from a woman aged 55-69 years with COVID-19, enrolled during active disease. The CDR3 runs from the conserved cysteine through the conserved F or W. A D gene is named only where the DNA matches it firmly. Clone size appears in some rows only: once, few, many, or a class for an expanded clone.

>-|TRBJ1-1|TRBV5-6|once
CASSFRRVGNTEAFF
TGTGCCAGCAGCTTTAGGAGGGTGGGGAACACTGAAGCTTTCTTT
>-|TRBJ1-5|TRBV6-6|-
CASTKGGGTNQPQHF
TGTGCCAGCACTAAAGGCGGGGGGACGAATCAGCCCCAGCATTTT
>-|TRBJ1-1|TRBV28|-
CASSPDLGSGWTEAFF
TGTGCCAGCAGCCCAGACCTTGGGTCAGGGTGGACTGAAGCTTTCTTT
>TRBD1|TRBJ1-1|TRBV28|-
CASSWTGQNEAFF
TGTGCCAGCAGTTGGACAGGCCAAAATGAAGCTTTCTTT
>TRBD2|TRBJ2-1|TRBV9|-
CASSPGGRDEQFF
TGTGCCAGCTCTCCGGGGGGGAGGGATGAGCAGTTCTTC
>-|TRBJ2-1|TRBV25-1|-
CASSGAGTPGQFF
TGTGCCAGCAGCGGTGCAGGGACACCGGGGCAGTTCTTC
>-|TRBJ2-3|TRBV12-3/TRBV12-4|-
CASTVRDTQYF
TGTGCCAGTACGGTACGAGATACGCAGTATTTT
>TRBD2|TRBJ2-7|TRBV12-3/TRBV12-4|-
CASSLLAGREQYF
TGTGCCAGCAGCCTCCTAGCGGGAAGGGAGCAGTACTTC
>-|TRBJ1-1|TRBV18|-
CASSPYRGKNTEAFF
TGTGCCAGCTCACCATACCGGGGGAAGAACACTGAAGCTTTCTTT
>TRBD2|TRBJ2-1|TRBV7-9|-
CASSLSGTRGEQFF
TGTGCCAGCAGCTTATCAGGGACTAGGGGTGAGCAGTTCTTC
>-|TRBJ2-4|TRBV5-1|-
CASTRPVGGRDPKNIQYF
TGCGCCAGCACTCGCCCCGTGGGGGGGCGGGACCCCAAAAACATTCAGTACTTC
>-|TRBJ2-7|TRBV30|-
CACTARGNNYEQYF
TGTGCCTGTACTGCCCGGGGTAACAACTACGAGCAGTACTTC
>TRBD1|TRBJ2-3|TRBV7-9|-
CASSSSGTGGADTQYF
TGTGCCAGCAGCTCGAGCGGGACAGGGGGCGCAGATACGCAGTATTTT
>-|TRBJ2-1|TRBV15|-
CATSRDRRSSYNEQFF
TGTGCCACCAGCAGAGACCGTCGGAGCTCCTACAATGAGCAGTTCTTC
>TRBD2|TRBJ2-1|TRBV29-1|-
CSVGLGASGRDEQFF
TGCAGCGTTGGCCTCGGGGCTAGCGGGAGGGATGAGCAGTTCTTC
>-|TRBJ2-7|TRBV2|once
CASSEVRSSYEQYF
TGTGCCAGCAGTGAAGTCAGGTCCTCCTACGAGCAGTACTTC
>-|TRBJ1-1|TRBV6-5|-
CASSPLTVTNTEAFF
TGTGCCAGCTCGCCCTTGACAGTGACGAACACTGAAGCTTTCTTT
>-|TRBJ2-7|TRBV27|once
CASSHPRDLIYEQYF
TGTGCCAGCAGTCACCCTCGGGACTTGATCTACGAGCAGTACTTC
>TRBD1|TRBJ2-7|TRBV19|once
CASTPGTGSTYEQYF
TGTGCCAGTACGCCCGGGACAGGGTCCACCTACGAGCAGTACTTC
>-|TRBJ2-7|TRBV11-2|-
CASSSTYEQYF
TGTGCCAGCAGCAGCACCTACGAGCAGTACTTC
>TRBD1|TRBJ1-1|TRBV18|-
CASSPRDRVTEAFF
TGTGCCAGCTCGCCCAGGGACAGGGTAACTGAAGCTTTCTTT
>-|TRBJ2-3|TRBV18|-
CASSPPGAGDTQYF
TGTGCCAGCTCACCACCGGGTGCAGGGGATACGCAGTATTTT
>-|TRBJ1-3|TRBV5-1|-
CASSLAPDSYYSGNTIYF
TGCGCCAGCAGCTTGGCCCCTGACAGTTACTACTCTGGAAACACCATATATTTT
>-|TRBJ1-5|TRBV15|-
CATSRGGFNQPQHF
TGTGCCACCAGCAGAGGCGGATTCAATCAGCCCCAGCATTTT